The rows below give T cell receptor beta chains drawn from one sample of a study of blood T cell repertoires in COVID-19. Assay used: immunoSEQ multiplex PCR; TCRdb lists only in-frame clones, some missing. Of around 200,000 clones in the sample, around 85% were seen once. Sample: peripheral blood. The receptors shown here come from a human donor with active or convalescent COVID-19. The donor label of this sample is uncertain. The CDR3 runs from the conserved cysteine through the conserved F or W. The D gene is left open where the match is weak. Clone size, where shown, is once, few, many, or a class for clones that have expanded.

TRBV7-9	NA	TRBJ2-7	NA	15	CASSLALGVPYEQYF	TGTGCCAGCAGCTTAGCGCTCGGGGTCCCCTACGAGCAGTACTTC
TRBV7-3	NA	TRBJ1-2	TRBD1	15	CASSAGAGQGGGYTF	TGTGCCAGCAGCGCCGGGGCGGGACAGGGAGGTGGCTACACCTTC
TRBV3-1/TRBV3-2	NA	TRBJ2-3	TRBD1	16	CASSRNRGASTDTQYF	TGTGCCAGCAGTCGAAACAGGGGGGCAAGCACAGATACGCAGTATTTT
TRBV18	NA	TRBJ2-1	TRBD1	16	CASSRTGTGFDREQFF	TGTGCCAGCTCACGGACCGGGACAGGGTTCGATAGGGAGCAGTTCTTC
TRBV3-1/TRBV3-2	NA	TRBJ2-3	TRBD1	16	CASSPSTGRTTDTQYF	TGTGCCAGCAGCCCCTCGACAGGGCGAACCACAGATACGCAGTATTTT
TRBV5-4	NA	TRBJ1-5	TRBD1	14	CASSFQGAGQPQHF	TGTGCCAGCAGTTTCCAGGGGGCCGGACAGCCCCAGCATTTT
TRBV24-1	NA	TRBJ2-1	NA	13	CATSDFADNEQFF	TGTGCCACCAGTGATTTTGCGGACAATGAGCAGTTCTTC
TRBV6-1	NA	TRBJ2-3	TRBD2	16	CASSGGTSGNFVTQYF	TGTGCCAGCAGTGGGGGGACTAGCGGGAATTTTGTTACGCAGTATTTT
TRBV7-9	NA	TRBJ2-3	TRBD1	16	CASSSSPGGRTDTQYF	TGTGCCAGCAGCTCAAGCCCAGGGGGCCGCACAGATACGCAGTATTTT
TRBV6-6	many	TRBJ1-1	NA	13	CASRPGRGTEAFF	TGTGCCAGCAGACCTGGGAGAGGCACTGAAGCTTTCTTT
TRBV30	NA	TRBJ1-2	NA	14	CAWTRGSPNYGYTF	TGTGCCTGGACTAGGGGCAGTCCTAACTATGGCTACACCTTC
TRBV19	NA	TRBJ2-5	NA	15	CASSIDPPGRETQYF	TGTGCCAGTAGTATAGATCCGCCGGGAAGGGAGACCCAGTACTTC
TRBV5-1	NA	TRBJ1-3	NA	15	CASSPLGGTGNTIYF	TGCGCCAGCAGCCCCCTGGGGGGTACTGGAAACACCATATATTTT
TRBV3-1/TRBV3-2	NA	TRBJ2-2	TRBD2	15	CASGSSGRMSGELFF	TGTGCCAGCGGATCTAGCGGGAGAATGTCCGGGGAGCTGTTTTTT
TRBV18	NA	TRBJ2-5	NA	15	CASSTNAGNQETQYF	TGTGCCAGCTCGACCAACGCAGGGAACCAAGAGACCCAGTACTTC
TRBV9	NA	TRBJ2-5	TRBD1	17	CASSARDRGLAWETQYF	TGTGCCAGCAGCGCCCGGGACAGGGGGCTCGCCTGGGAGACCCAGTACTTC
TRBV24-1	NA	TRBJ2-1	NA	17	CATSDLEGGTSYNEQFF	TGTGCCACCAGTGATTTAGAAGGGGGAACCTCCTACAATGAGCAGTTCTTC
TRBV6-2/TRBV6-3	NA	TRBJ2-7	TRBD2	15	CASSPLAGGPYEQYF	TGTGCCAGCAGTCCACTAGCGGGGGGTCCCTACGAGCAGTACTTC
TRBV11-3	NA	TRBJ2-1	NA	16	CASSLVLAGSYNEQFF	TGTGCCAGCAGCTTAGTTCTAGCAGGCTCCTACAATGAGCAGTTCTTC
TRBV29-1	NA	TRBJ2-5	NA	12	CSVAGRQETQYF	TGCAGCGTTGCAGGGCGCCAAGAGACCCAGTACTTC
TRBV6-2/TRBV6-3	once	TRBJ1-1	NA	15	CASSPDRSWNTEAFF	TGTGCCAGCAGTCCAGACAGGAGTTGGAACACTGAAGCTTTCTTT
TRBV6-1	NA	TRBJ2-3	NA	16	CASSGGPQLGADTQYF	TGTGCCAGCAGTGGCGGGCCTCAGCTTGGGGCAGATACGCAGTATTTT
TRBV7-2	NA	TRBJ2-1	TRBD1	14	CASSPGDRDNEQFF	TGTGCCAGCAGTCCCGGGGACAGGGACAATGAGCAGTTCTTC
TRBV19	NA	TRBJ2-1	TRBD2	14	CASSKISGRAGGFF	TGTGCCAGTAGTAAGATCAGCGGGAGGGCCGGGGGGTTCTTC
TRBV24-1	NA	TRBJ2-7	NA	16	CATSDFSHATSYEQYF	TGTGCCACCAGTGATTTTAGTCACGCCACCTCCTACGAGCAGTACTTC
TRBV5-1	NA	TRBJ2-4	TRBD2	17	CASSSGTSGSSKNIQYF	TGCGCCAGCAGCTCCGGGACTAGCGGGAGTTCCAAAAACATTCAGTACTTC
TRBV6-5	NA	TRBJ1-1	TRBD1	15	CASSPQDRVNTEAFF	TGTGCCAGCAGTCCACAAGACAGGGTCAACACTGAAGCTTTCTTT
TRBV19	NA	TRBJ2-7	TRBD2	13	CASSIGTSYEQYF	TGTGCCAGTAGTATAGGGACTAGCTACGAGCAGTACTTC
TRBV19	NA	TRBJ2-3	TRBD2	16	CASSIGTSGRVYTQYF	TGTGCCAGTAGTATCGGCACTAGCGGGAGAGTGTATACGCAGTATTTT
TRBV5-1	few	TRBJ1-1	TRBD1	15	CASSYLDRDPTEAFF	TGCGCCAGCAGCTACCTGGACAGGGACCCCACTGAAGCTTTCTTT
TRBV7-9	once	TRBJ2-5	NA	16	CASSVLNRRLGETQYF	TGTGCCAGCAGCGTATTGAACAGGCGTCTGGGGGAGACCCAGTACTTC
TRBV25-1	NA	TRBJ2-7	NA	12	CASSRSSYEQYF	TGTGCCAGCTCGAGGAGCTCCTACGAGCAGTACTTC